These T cell receptor beta chains were read from a single sample in a study of identical twins. TCRdb re-analysed the 5' RACE reads in MiXCR, keeping a single row per CDR3 protein. Among 450,000 to 500,000 distinct CDR3 sequences listed, roughly an eighth were seen once. These data were also filed under a second study, of yellow fever vaccine responses in identical twins.

Sequences were obtained from CD4+ T cells sorted from blood. The receptor set was obtained from a woman under 30 in good health. CDR3s include the opening cysteine and the closing phenylalanine or tryptophan. D genes are given only for firm matches. Clone size appears in some rows only: once, few, many, or a class for an expanded clone.

TRBJ2-7 TRBV18 TRBD2 . CASSPPTSGAHEQYF TGTGCCAGCTCACCACCGACTAGCGGGGCCCACGAGCAGTACTTC
TRBJ2-3 TRBV11-2 TRBD2 many CASSYVSTSGTSTDTQYF TGTGCCAGCAGCTACGTGTCGACTAGCGGGACTAGCACAGATACGCAGTATTTT
TRBJ2-7 TRBV20-1 . many CSARDLGYEQYF TGCAGTGCTAGAGATCTGGGCTACGAGCAGTACTTC
TRBJ2-3 TRBV7-9 . many CASGAGAADTQYF TGTGCCAGCGGCGCAGGGGCAGCGGATACGCAGTATTTT
TRBJ1-5 TRBV6-6 . many CASSYSINQPQHF TGTGCCAGCAGTTACTCGATAAATCAGCCCCAGCATTTT
TRBJ1-2 TRBV20-1 TRBD1 . CSASIGTGKVLQSLSSGYTF TGCAGTGCTAGTATTGGGACAGGGAAAGTCCTCCAATCACTCTCGTCTGGCTACACCTTC
TRBJ1-6 TRBV20-1 TRBD1 . CSARGSGDRGNSPLHF TGCAGTGCTAGAGGTTCCGGGGACAGGGGTAATTCACCCCTCCACTTT
TRBJ2-7 TRBV13 . many CASSLTGITYEQYF TGTGCCAGCAGCCTGACCGGGATAACCTACGAGCAGTACTTC
TRBJ2-5 TRBV4-3 TRBD2 . CASMGGRELETQYF TGCGCCAGCATGGGCGGGAGAGAACTAGAGACCCAGTACTTC
TRBJ2-5 TRBV5-5 TRBD1 . CASSWGQKETQYF TGTGCCAGCAGCTGGGGACAGAAGGAGACCCAGTACTTC
TRBJ1-1 TRBV6-1 TRBD1 few CASSDRGQGVTEAFF TGTGCCAGCAGTGACCGAGGACAGGGGGTCACTGAAGCTTTCTTT
TRBJ2-5 TRBV18 . . CASSPMLETQYF TGTGCCAGCTCACCAATGTTGGAGACCCAGTACTTC
TRBJ2-2 TRBV4-3 TRBD1 . CASSQADRESGELFF TGCGCCAGCAGCCAAGCGGACAGGGAGAGCGGGGAGCTGTTTTTT
TRBJ2-7 TRBV5-1 TRBD1 . CASSTRDRGSEQYF TGCGCCAGCAGCACCCGGGACAGGGGCTCCGAGCAGTACTTC
TRBJ2-1 TRBV9 . . CASSVGAETYNEQFF TGTGCCAGCAGCGTAGGTGCGGAGACCTACAATGAGCAGTTCTTC
TRBJ2-1 TRBV20-1 . . CSAPGPFYNEQFF TGCAGTGCGCCGGGCCCTTTCTACAATGAGCAGTTCTTC
TRBJ2-7 TRBV10-3 . . CAISDPDRPYEQYF TGTGCCATCAGTGACCCCGACAGGCCTTACGAGCAGTACTTC
TRBJ1-5 TRBV20-1 . many CSAQSRVKGGGQPQHF TGCAGTGCTCAGAGCCGGGTCAAGGGGGGCGGACAGCCCCAGCATTTT
TRBJ2-7 TRBV19 TRBD2 . CASSPTSGFSYEQYF TGTGCCAGTAGTCCTACTAGCGGCTTCTCCTACGAGCAGTACTTC
TRBJ2-3 TRBV3-1 TRBD2 . CASSQTSGSWSTDTQYF TGTGCCAGCAGCCAAACTAGCGGGAGTTGGAGCACAGATACGCAGTATTTT
TRBJ1-1 TRBV10-3 . few CAIGGGIRNQAEAFF TGTGCCATCGGAGGGGGAATACGGAATCAGGCTGAAGCTTTCTTT
TRBJ2-1 TRBV6-1 . few CASSEYSLSYNEQFF TGTGCCAGCAGTGAGTACAGCCTCTCCTACAATGAGCAGTTCTTC
TRBJ2-3 TRBV7-8 . few CASSFKQVRDTQYF TGTGCCAGCAGCTTCAAACAGGTTCGAGATACGCAGTATTTT
TRBJ2-3 TRBV7-2 . . CASSFTLGGGTDTQYF TGTGCCAGCAGCTTCACACTGGGGGGTGGCACAGATACGCAGTATTTT
TRBJ2-6 TRBV4-3 . few CASSQDVGTASGANVLTF TGCGCCAGCAGCCAAGATGTCGGAACGGCCTCTGGGGCCAACGTCCTGACTTTC
TRBJ2-1 TRBV7-2 . . CASSIGLSSSYNEQFF TGTGCCAGCAGCATCGGACTCTCGAGCTCCTACAATGAGCAGTTCTTC
TRBJ2-3 TRBV5-1 TRBD2 . CASIAAGGRTDTQYF TGCGCCAGCATCGCAGCGGGAGGACGCACAGATACGCAGTATTTT
TRBJ1-2 TRBV5-1 . many CASSPEGELTGYTF TGCGCCAGCAGCCCGGAGGGGGAACTAACTGGCTACACCTTC
TRBJ2-5 TRBV27 . few CASRGTVQETQYF TGTGCCAGCAGGGGGACTGTACAAGAGACCCAGTACTTC
TRBJ1-2 TRBV28 . few CASSLWQNYGYTF TGTGCCAGCAGTTTGTGGCAGAACTATGGCTACACCTTC
TRBJ2-2 TRBV5-1 . . CASSPEGPDTGELFF TGCGCCAGCAGCCCGGAGGGCCCGGATACCGGGGAGCTGTTTTTT
TRBJ2-5 TRBV19 . few CASSRELARFARETQYF TGTGCCAGTAGTAGAGAGTTAGCTAGGTTTGCCCGAGAGACCCAGTACTTC
TRBJ1-2 TRBV28 . few CASSLWEGDGRVHGYTF TGTGCCAGCAGTTTATGGGAGGGGGACGGACGAGTTCACGGCTACACCTTC
TRBJ2-1 TRBV29-1 . many CSVEGGLSSYNEQFF TGCAGCGTTGAAGGGGGACTTAGCTCCTACAATGAGCAGTTCTTC
TRBJ2-1 TRBV7-3 TRBD1 . CASSRSRDRGEQFF TGTGCCAGCAGCAGGTCGAGGGACAGGGGGGAGCAGTTCTTC
TRBJ1-2 TRBV5-6 . few CASSSGSGGGGYTF TGTGCCAGCAGCTCCGGGAGCGGGGGCGGAGGCTACACCTTC
TRBJ2-3 TRBV28 TRBD2 few CASSPLLSSGPTDTQYF TGTGCCAGCAGTCCCCTCCTTTCTAGCGGACCCACAGATACGCAGTATTTT
TRBJ2-6 TRBV12-3/TRBV12-4 . . CASRLAGANVLTF TGTGCCAGCAGGCTGGCTGGGGCCAACGTCCTGACTTTC
TRBJ1-1 TRBV7-3 . . CASSLAGGSAFF TGTGCCAGCAGCTTAGCCGGGGGATCTGCTTTCTTT
TRBJ2-1 TRBV20-1 TRBD2 few CSARDPGQPTSGAHYNEQFF TGCAGTGCTAGAGACCCGGGACAGCCAACTAGCGGGGCCCACTACAATGAGCAGTTCTTC
TRBJ2-1 TRBV6-1 . . CASTPGETTYNEQFF TGTGCCAGCACTCCAGGGGAGACTACCTACAATGAGCAGTTCTTC
TRBJ2-7 TRBV3-1 . . CASSRRGVGEQYF TGTGCCAGCAGCCGAAGAGGGGTGGGTGAGCAGTACTTC